This T cell receptor (beta chain) was sequenced during a study of resident and recirculating memory T cells in vitiligo. Study-wide background: Shave-biopsy epidermis from lesional and nonlesional skin was sequenced alongside PBMCs.

Confetti depigmentation, marking active vitiligo, was absent in these patients. Notes on the study in general: No unique dominant TCR clone was found in vitiligo lesions.

Generated by immunoSEQ multiplex PCR, the TCRdb table keeps only in-frame clones and is missing some. The sample consists of tens of thousands of clones, 90% to 95% of them appearing once. Germline V gene data show CDR1 as MDHEN and CDR2 as SYDVKM. This CDR3 is built from 13 residues. Trimming took 7 bases from V and 4 from J, leaving 14 bases between them. About this clone itself: No antigen is known for it.

The receptor was derived from a male donor with vitiligo. The sample taken for sequencing was blood. This chain uses TRBV28 with TRBJ2-7, with a weak D call TRBD2 (6 bases). The CDR3 DNA is TGTGCCAGCAAAGGCGGGGCCTCTTACGAGCAGTACTTC. It specifies CASKGGASYEQYF.